These 20 T cell receptor beta chains share one sample of origin, sequenced in a study of blood T cell repertoires in COVID-19. Measured with immunoSEQ multiplex PCR; TCRdb has only the in-frame clones, and not every one. In the table there are approximately 330,000 clones, 88% of which are singletons. The sequenced sample consisted of peripheral blood. The receptors stem from a woman aged 50 to 65 with active or convalescent COVID-19.

The chain carries TRBV5-6 and TRBJ1-1, with D possibly being TRBD1 (5 bases). Germline-derived CDR1 and CDR2 are SGHDT and YYEEEE. The CDR3 has 13 residues. Deletions cut 9 bases from V and 5 bases from J, with 17 bases between. This chain's CDR3 is CATRGTLGTEAFF. For the CDR3, the DNA is TGTGCCACAAGGGGTACACTGGGGACTGAAGCTTTCTTT.

The V and J genes are TRBV5-4 and TRBJ1-2; the match to TRBD1 covers 7 bases. CDR3 length: 19 residues. CDR1 SGHNT and CDR2 YYREEE come from the germline V gene (reference sequence). The J segment lost 2 bases and the V segment lost 4 bases, leaving 20 bases of the junction unmatched. Here the CDR3 reads CASSATKGPGQITNYGYTF. In nucleotides, the CDR3 is TGTGCCAGCAGCGCAACGAAGGGCCCGGGACAGATTACGAACTATGGCTACACCTTC. Full variable domain (remainder filled in from reference TRBV5-4 and TRBJ1-2): ETGVTQSPTHLIKTRGQQVTLRCSSQSGHNTVSWYQQALGQGPQFIFQYYREEENGRGNFPPRFSGLQFPNYSSELNVNALELDDSALYLCASSATKGPGQITNYGYTFGSGTRLTVV.

The J gene is TRBJ1-3, the V gene TRBV5-1; D not certain. Germline CDR1 is SGHRS and CDR2 is YFSETQ. V was shortened by 0 bases and J by 0 bases, with 10 bases between the two germline ends. CDR3 length equals 16 residues. As DNA, the CDR3 is TGCGCCAGCAGCTTGGATTCGGTGAGCTCTGGAAACACCATATATTTT. It translates to CASSLDSVSSGNTIYF. Full variable domain (rest looked up from reference TRBV5-1 and TRBJ1-3): KAGVTQTPRYLIKTRGQQVTLSCSPISGHRSVSWYQQTPGQGLQFLFEYFSETQRNKGNFPGRFSGRQFSNSRSEMNVSTLELGDSALYLCASSLDSVSSGNTIYFGEGSWLTVV.

The chain carries TRBV14 and TRBJ2-1; 13 bases are a match to TRBD2. Unmatched junction bases numbered 21, after V lost 4 bases and J lost 9 bases. The CDR3 sequence is 20 residues long. Per germline, CDR1 SGHDN and CDR2 FVKESK. The CDR3 DNA reads as TGTGCCAGCAGCCCAAAGAGGACAAGAGGACTAGCGGGGGTTCTTACTGAGCAGTTCTTC. Translated: CASSPKRTRGLAGVLTEQFF.

This clone showed up just once. The genes are TRBV30 and TRBJ1-1, with 11 nucleotides matching TRBD1. Trimming at V came to 0 bases and at J to 7 bases, leaving 10 bases not matched to a gene. This CDR3 comprises 16 residues. Germline V lookup: CDR1 GTSNPN, CDR2 SVGIG (reference sequence). CDR3 coding DNA: TGTGCCTGGAGTGTACGGACAGGGGGCCGGCCCGGTGAAGCTTTCTTT. As protein: CAWSVRTGGRPGEAFF.

The CDR3 bases are TGTGCCAGTAAGGCCCGGGACAGGGGATATGGCTACACCTTC. It specifies CASKARDRGYGYTF. The rearrangement links TRBV19 to TRBJ1-2; the match to TRBD1 covers 10 bases. This CDR3 is built from 14 residues. V dropped 7 bases and J dropped 5; count of bases not matched to a gene: 7. Germline CDR1 and CDR2: LNHDA and SQIVND (reference sequence).

This chain links TRBV6-5 with TRBJ1-1; weak D call: TRBD1 (6 bases). The CDR3 runs 14 residues. V lost 5 bases and J lost 0, with 10 bases in between. In germline, CDR1 is MNHEY, CDR2 SVGAGI. As DNA, the CDR3 is TGTGCCAGCAGTCTCAACAGGGTGAACACTGAAGCTTTCTTT. It codes for CASSLNRVNTEAFF.

This clone appeared a single time. The chain combines TRBV7-2 with TRBJ2-7, with 8 nucleotides matching TRBD1. The CDR3 is made up of 14 amino acids. The V and J ends lost 2 bases and 4 bases, in that order; junction bases with no gene match: 4. From germline, CDR1 is SGHTA and CDR2 FQGNSA. The CDR3 sequence is CASSLQGAGYEQYF. For the CDR3, the DNA is TGTGCCAGCAGCTTACAGGGGGCAGGGTACGAGCAGTACTTC. Full variable domain (outside the CDR3, taken from reference TRBV7-2 and TRBJ2-7): GAGVSQSPSNKVTEKGKDVELRCDPISGHTALYWYRQSLGQGLEFLIYFQGNSAPDKSGLPSDRFSAERTGGSVSTLTIQRTQQEDSAVYLCASSLQGAGYEQYFGPGTRLTVT.

This sequence joins TRBV5-1 and TRBJ2-1, with D hard to call. CDR3 length equals 16 residues. Trimming cost V 0 bases and J 4 bases, with 14 bases left between them. Germline CDR1 SGHRS, CDR2 YFSETQ. The CDR3, as DNA: TGCGCCAGCAGCTTGGGGCCTAACGGAGATTACAATGAGCAGTTCTTC. Encoded protein: CASSLGPNGDYNEQFF.

This rearrangement joins TRBV7-9 to TRBJ2-3; no clear D. Germline V gene sequence: CDR1 SEHNR, CDR2 FQNEAQ (reference sequence). This CDR3 contains 12 residues. Trimming shortened V by 3 bases and J by 5 bases, and 6 bases separated the two germline ends. CDR3 protein: CASSLIRDTQYF. For the CDR3, the DNA is TGTGCCAGCAGCTTGATTAGAGATACGCAGTATTTT.

This clone was seen a single time. The rearrangement links TRBV9 to TRBJ1-1, with a weak D call TRBD1 (6 bases). CDR1 is SGDLS, CDR2 YYNGEE, per germline. This CDR3 has 16 residues. V lost 3 bases and J 6 bases, leaving 21 bases between the germline ends. CDR3 DNA: TGTGCCAGCAGCGCCGACCTGGGGGGGGCAGTGGCTGAAGCTTTCTTT. It specifies CASSADLGGAVAEAFF.

This rearrangement joins TRBV19 to TRBJ1-2; TRBD1 might be the D (5 bases). Looked up from germline, CDR1 is LNHDA and CDR2 is SQIVND (reference sequence). The CDR3 has 12 residues. V lost 6 bases to trimming and J lost 5 bases, with 10 bases between them. The CDR3 sequence: CASRPTGYGYTF. The CDR3 DNA reads TGTGCCAGTAGACCAACAGGTTATGGCTACACCTTC.

In its sample, this clone was seen once. The chain employs TRBV4-2 and TRBJ1-5; tentative D call: TRBD1 (5 bases). Looked up from germline, CDR1 is LGHNA and CDR2 is YNFKEQ. V lost 0 bases, J lost 5 bases, and 11 bases lay in between. This CDR3 is 15 amino acids long. The CDR3 loop reads CASSQDRGSYQPQHF. In DNA, the CDR3 is TGTGCCAGCAGCCAAGATAGGGGCAGTTATCAGCCCCAGCATTTT.

The chain recombines TRBV30 with TRBJ2-1; the D is unclear. Trimming removed 3 bases at V and 10 bases at J, with 10 bases between. This CDR3 has 11 amino acids. The germline V gene has CDR1 GTSNPN and CDR2 SVGIG (reference sequence). CDR3 DNA: TGTGCCTGGAGGGCAGGCGCGGAGCAGTTCTTC. Its protein is CAWRAGAEQFF.

The V and J genes are TRBV27 and TRBJ2-3, with 7 bases fitting TRBD2. This CDR3 is 16 amino acids long. CDR1 MNHEY and CDR2 SMNVEV come from the germline V gene (reference sequence). The V and J ends lost 6 bases and 3 bases, in that order; junction bases with no gene match: 12. In nucleotides, the CDR3 is TGTGCCAGCAGCTCTGGTTGGCGGGGGAGAACAGATACGCAGTATTTT. It translates to CASSSGWRGRTDTQYF.

This clone was recorded once. Other DNA sequences of this sample code for an identical CDR3. V and J are TRBV18 and TRBJ2-5; D is uncertain. Germline CDR1 reads KGHSH; CDR2 reads LQKENI. The CDR3 has 12 residues. V lost 3 bases and J lost 1, with 3 bases in between. The CDR3 is CASSPLQETQYF. The CDR3 DNA follows: TGTGCCAGCTCACCCCTCCAAGAGACCCAGTACTTC. Based on the CDR3 plus reference TRBV18 and TRBJ2-5, the full variable domain is NAGVMQNPRHLVRRRGQEARLRCSPMKGHSHVYWYRQLPEEGLKFMVYLQKENIIDESGMPKERFSAEFPKEGPSILRIQQVVRGDSAAYFCASSPLQETQYFGPGTRLLVL.

The chain recombines TRBV9 with TRBJ2-1; a weak D match, TRBD1 (6 bases). Germline CDR1 and CDR2: SGDLS and YYNGEE. The CDR3 is 15 amino acids. Trimming left V 0 bases short and J 5 bases short, with 12 bases between. The CDR3 DNA sequence: TGTGCCAGCAGCGTAGATTTGGGGGCCCACAATGAGCAGTTCTTC. Protein sequence: CASSVDLGAHNEQFF.

The CDR3 nucleotides are TGTGCCAGCACCCTAGTGGACGAGCAGTACTTC. It specifies CASTLVDEQYF. The chain combines TRBV7-2 with TRBJ2-7, with D unclear. Germline CDR1 reads SGHTA; CDR2 reads FQGNSA. The CDR3 consists of 11 residues. V was shortened by 7 bases and J by 5 bases, with 9 bases between the two germline ends.

This chain joins TRBV6-6 and TRBJ2-2; 7 nucleotides align to TRBD1. The ends lost 6 bases at V and 6 bases at J; junction bases unmatched: 7. The CDR3 is 14 amino acids. The germline V gene encodes CDR1 MNHNY and CDR2 SVGAGI (reference sequence). Here the CDR3 DNA reads TGTGCCAGCAGGGAAACAGGGGCCGCCGGGGAGCTGTTTTTT. Translating it yields CASRETGAAGELFF.

The chain is built from TRBV24-1 and TRBJ2-1; 7 bases agree with TRBD2. The CDR3 length is 16 residues. From germline, CDR1 is KGHDR and CDR2 SFDVKD. The trim removed 4 bases at V and 0 bases at J, leaving 5 bases unmatched. The CDR3 sequence is CATSDSLAVSYNEQFF. The CDR3 DNA reads TGTGCCACCAGTGACTCCCTAGCGGTCTCCTACAATGAGCAGTTCTTC.